This entry lists 27 T cell receptor beta chains sequenced from one sample in a study of identical twins. TCRdb recomputed calls from the 5' RACE reads with MiXCR, one row per CDR3 protein. The sample yields approximately 670,000 distinct CDR3 sequences, 5.5% to 6.5% seen once. Material: naive T cells sorted from blood. Source of these receptors: a man aged 18 to 29 in good health.

The rearrangement links TRBV10-3 to TRBJ2-2; the D gene could be TRBD1 or TRBD2 (5 bases each). Looked up from germline, CDR1 is ENHRY and CDR2 is SYGVKD. The CDR3 totals 15 residues. V lost 3 bases and J lost 3, with 11 bases in between. CDR3 amino acids: CAISDVRDHTGELFF. The CDR3 bases are TGTGCCATCAGTGACGTCAGGGACCACACCGGGGAGCTGTTTTTT.

There are many counts of this clonotype. The rearrangement links TRBV12-3 or TRBV12-4 to TRBJ2-2; 7 bases match TRBD2. The length of the CDR3 is 15 residues. Losses at the gene ends were 6 bases for V and 3 bases for J; bases not matched to a gene: 7. The CDR3 region has the DNA TGTGCCAGCAGCAGAGGACTAGTAGACACCGGGGAGCTGTTTTTT. It yields the protein CASSRGLVDTGELFF.

The chain employs TRBV28 and TRBJ2-7; tentatively, D is TRBD1 or TRBD2 (5 bases each). V lost 8 bases, J lost 6 bases, and 23 bases lay in between. Germline V CDR1 and CDR2: MDHEN, SYDVKM. The length of the CDR3 is 15 residues. In DNA form, the CDR3 reads TGTGCCAGCGAGGGAGCGGCGGTCGGGACCCTCGAGCAGTACTTC. It translates to CASEGAAVGTLEQYF.

This clonotype was seen at least ten times. CDR3 amino acids: CASSPRGLAGVDTQYF. CDR3 nucleotides: TGTGCCAGCAGCCCCAGGGGACTAGCGGGGGTGGATACGCAGTATTTT. J is TRBJ2-3 and V is TRBV7-2; TRBD2 matches at 14 bases. The CDR3 length is 16 residues. The V gene's germline CDR1 is SGHTA and CDR2 FQGNSA. The V gene end was trimmed by 5 bases and the J gene end by 6 bases; junction bases not matched to a gene: 7.

This clonotype was seen many times. The CDR3: CASSLGRTAEQYF. In DNA, the CDR3 is TGCGCCAGCAGCTTGGGACGGACGGCCGAGCAGTACTTC. This chain links TRBV5-1 with TRBJ2-7; no reliable D call. The CDR3 spans 13 residues. CDR1 and CDR2 from the germline V gene are SGHRS and YFSETQ. V lost 0 bases, J lost 6 bases, and 10 bases lay in between. Full variable domain (remainder filled in from reference TRBV5-1 and TRBJ2-7): KAGVTQTPRYLIKTRGQQVTLSCSPISGHRSVSWYQQTPGQGLQFLFEYFSETQRNKGNFPGRFSGRQFSNSRSEMNVSTLELGDSALYLCASSLGRTAEQYFGPGTRLTVT.

This clonotype was observed a few times. This sequence joins TRBV2 and TRBJ2-7; 8 bases fit TRBD1. The ends lost 5 bases at V and 6 bases at J; junction bases unmatched: 6. The CDR3 consists of 13 residues. Germline CDR1 and CDR2: SNHLY and FYNNEI. The CDR3 protein is CASSRQGSSEQYV. The CDR3, as DNA: TGTGCCAGCAGTCGACAGGGGAGTAGCGAGCAGTACGTC.

This sequence joins TRBV5-1 and TRBJ2-5; possibly TRBD1 for D (6 bases). CDR1 and CDR2 from the germline V gene are SGHRS and YFSETQ. The CDR3 is 16 residues long. V lost 2 bases and J lost 2, with 16 bases in between. In DNA form, the CDR3 reads TGCGCCAGCAGCTTCGGATTGAGGACAGCGCAAGAGACCCAGTACTTC. Its protein is CASSFGLRTAQETQYF. The full variable domain, with the rest looked up from reference TRBV5-1 and TRBJ2-5, is KAGVTQTPRYLIKTRGQQVTLSCSPISGHRSVSWYQQTPGQGLQFLFEYFSETQRNKGNFPGRFSGRQFSNSRSEMNVSTLELGDSALYLCASSFGLRTAQETQYFGPGTRLLVL.

The sample holds many counts of this clonotype. This sequence joins TRBV5-1 and TRBJ2-1; tentative D call: TRBD1 (5 bases). Germline V gives CDR1 SGHRS, CDR2 YFSETQ. Deletions cut 3 bases from V and 8 bases from J, with 9 bases between. CDR3 size: 12 residues. This chain's CDR3 is CASSSLQDEQFF. CDR3 bases: TGCGCCAGCAGCTCCTTACAGGATGAGCAGTTCTTC.

This clonotype came up many times. The CDR3: CASSDGQGRSPLHF. Written as DNA, the CDR3 is TGTGCCAGCAGTGATGGACAGGGAAGGTCACCCCTCCACTTT. The V gene is TRBV25-1, the J gene TRBJ1-6, with 8 bases matching TRBD1. CDR1 is MGHDK and CDR2 is SYGVNS in the germline V gene. J gave up 10 bases and V 3 bases, and 5 bases lay outside the gene matches. The CDR3 length is 14 residues.

The chain combines TRBV18 with TRBJ2-1, with unresolved D. The CDR3 runs to 13 residues. The germline gives CDR1 KGHSH, CDR2 LQKENI. The V gene lost 2 bases and the J gene lost 6 bases, with 8 bases spanning the gap. The CDR3 DNA follows: TGTGCCAGCTCACCAAGGGCGATCAATGAGCAGTTCTTC. This gives the protein CASSPRAINEQFF.

This clonotype came up many times. The chain joins TRBV7-2 to TRBJ2-3; D is ambiguous. The V and J ends lost 3 bases and 3 bases respectively, with 7 bases between them. Germline CDR1 and CDR2: SGHTA and FQGNSA. The CDR3 totals 13 residues. The CDR3 DNA is TGTGCCAGCAGCTTTAGTCCGACAGATACGCAGTATTTT. Translation gives CASSFSPTDTQYF.

This chain links TRBV11-2 with TRBJ2-2, with D unresolved. Trimming removed 3 bases from V and 3 bases from J, with 14 bases in between. The CDR3 consists of 16 residues. Germline V gene lookup returns CDR1 SGHAT and CDR2 FQNNGV. CDR3 nucleotides: TGTGCCAGCAGCTTCCTACCGGGTCCCCACACCGGGGAGCTGTTTTTT. Translation: CASSFLPGPHTGELFF.

This clonotype has just a few counts. The chain combines TRBV24-1 with TRBJ2-2, with TRBD1 matching over 8 bases. The CDR3 has 15 residues. J was trimmed by 7 bases and V by 3 bases; bases with no gene match: 6. Germline V gives CDR1 KGHDR, CDR2 SFDVKD. The CDR3 here is CATSDQDRAGGELFF. The CDR3 nucleotides read TGTGCCACCAGTGATCAGGACAGGGCAGGCGGGGAGCTGTTTTTT.

This clonotype was detected many times. The chain recombines TRBV5-5 with TRBJ2-7, with 7 bases lining up with TRBD1. CDR1 is SGHKS and CDR2 is YYEKEE in the germline V gene (reference sequence). This CDR3 comprises 13 residues. Trimming cost V 4 bases and J 2 bases; bases outside gene matches: 3. DNA of the CDR3: TGTGCCAGCAGCCGGACAGGAACCTACGAGCAGTACGTC. As protein: CASSRTGTYEQYV.

J is TRBJ1-5 and V is TRBV20-1, with 7 bases fitting TRBD1. J gave up 1 base and V 6 bases, and 6 bases lay outside the gene matches. Germline CDR1 reads DFQATT; CDR2 reads SNEGSKA (reference sequence). The CDR3 contains 14 residues. DNA of the CDR3: TGCAGTGCCACAGACAGGGTCAGCAATCAGCCCCAGCATTTT. Amino acids: CSATDRVSNQPQHF.

This clonotype was seen only a few times. The chain links TRBV12-3 or TRBV12-4 to TRBJ2-6, with D possibly being TRBD1 (5 bases). Trimming cost V 4 bases and J 0 bases, with 7 bases left between them. The CDR3 spans 15 residues. The chain's CDR3 is CASSSQVSGANVLTF. The CDR3 coding sequence is TGTGCCAGCAGTTCACAGGTCTCTGGGGCCAACGTCCTGACTTTC.

This clonotype was counted ten times or more. The chain is built from TRBV12-3 or TRBV12-4 and TRBJ1-2; TRBD1 matches at 11 bases. The CDR3 consists of 15 residues. Trimming at V came to 5 bases and at J to 8 bases, leaving 10 bases not matched to a gene. The CDR3, as DNA: TGTGCCAGCAGTCGCCCGGGACAGGGGGTAGGAGGCTACACCTTC. The encoded protein is CASSRPGQGVGGYTF.

V is TRBV29-1 and J is TRBJ2-7; D uncertain. The CDR3 has 13 residues. Germline CDR1 SQVTM, CDR2 ANQGSEA. Trimming took 7 bases from V and 2 from J, leaving 15 bases between them. DNA of the CDR3: TGCAGCGCGCCTCCAGGAGTCACCTACGAGCAGTACGTC. It yields the protein CSAPPGVTYEQYV.

This clonotype was counted a few times. The chain has TRBV12-3 or TRBV12-4 and TRBJ1-4; 8 positions match TRBD1. The CDR3 runs 19 residues. After removal of 6 bases from V and 0 bases from J, the junction contained 15 bases not matched to a gene. The CDR3 reads CASRGHLDRAIATNEKLFF. The CDR3 DNA follows: TGTGCCAGCAGGGGGCACCTGGACAGGGCGATTGCAACTAATGAAAAACTGTTTTTT.

This clonotype was found many times. V and J are TRBV29-1 and TRBJ1-1; no definite D call. Germline V gives CDR1 SQVTM, CDR2 ANQGSEA. This CDR3 has 13 residues. V lost 6 bases to trimming and J lost 0 bases, with 11 bases between them. CDR3 in amino acids: CSVMKTMNTEAFF. The CDR3 nucleotides read TGCAGCGTGATGAAAACAATGAACACTGAAGCTTTCTTT.

This clonotype was recorded a few times. V usage is TRBV29-1 and J usage is TRBJ2-3, with D hard to call. The CDR3 has 12 residues. The germline gives CDR1 SQVTM, CDR2 ANQGSEA. The V end lost 3 bases, the J end lost 6 bases, and 10 bases lay between the germline ends. The CDR3, as DNA: TGCAGCGTTGAGTCCCTCCCCGATACGCAGTATTTT. Protein sequence: CSVESLPDTQYF.

This chain joins TRBV19 and TRBJ1-2; 8 bases are shared with TRBD1. The V gene end was trimmed by 7 bases and the J gene end by 7 bases; junction bases not matched to a gene: 11. There are 14 residues in the CDR3. CDR1 and CDR2 (germline): LNHDA, SQIVND (reference sequence). CDR3 protein: CASNEDRDVSGYTF. The CDR3, as DNA: TGTGCCAGTAACGAGGACAGGGACGTCTCTGGCTACACCTTC.

This clonotype has a handful of counts. J is TRBJ2-2 and V is TRBV7-9; 9 bases line up with TRBD1. Germline assignment: CDR1 SEHNR and CDR2 FQNEAQ (reference sequence). V lost 6 bases to trimming and J lost 6 bases; unmatched junction nucleotides: 5. The CDR3 is 14 amino acids. CDR3 coding DNA: TGTGCCAGCAGGGACAGGGGTTACGCCGGGGAGCTGTTTTTT. Amino acid sequence: CASRDRGYAGELFF. Together with reference TRBV7-9 and TRBJ2-2, the CDR3 gives the full variable domain: DTGVSQNPRHKITKRGQNVTFRCDPISEHNRLYWYRQTLGQGPEFLTYFQNEAQLEKSRLLSDRFSAERPKGSFSTLEIQRTEQGDSAMYLCASRDRGYAGELFFGEGSRLTVL.

This clonotype was picked up many times. This chain joins TRBV7-2 and TRBJ1-1, with 7 nucleotides matching TRBD1. Germline CDR1 reads SGHTA; CDR2 reads FQGNSA. The CDR3 is 15 residues long. V shed 5 bases and J 1 base; nucleotides not matched to a gene: 7. The CDR3 sequence is CASSTRGTANTEAFF. The CDR3 DNA reads as TGTGCCAGCAGCACCCGGGGGACAGCGAACACTGAAGCTTTCTTT.

Concerning this clonotype: A much larger clone lies a single base off, so this may be a read error. The V and J genes are TRBV29-1 and TRBJ1-4; D unresolved. V lost 1 base and J lost 8, with 5 bases in between. Germline loops: CDR1 SQVTM, CDR2 ANQGSEA. CDR3 size: 11 residues. The CDR3 sequence: CSVEVREKLFF. The CDR3 coding sequence is TGCAGCGTTGAAGTTCGAGAAAAACTGTTTTTT.

The chain uses TRBV27 and TRBJ2-6; a weak D match, TRBD1 (6 bases). Germline CDR1 MNHEY, CDR2 SMNVEV (reference sequence). The V and J ends lost 6 bases and 3 bases respectively, with 18 bases between them. This CDR3 has 17 amino acids. CDR3 in amino acids: CASRHHKGDVGANVLTF. The DNA of the CDR3 is TGTGCCAGCAGGCATCACAAGGGGGATGTTGGGGCCAACGTCCTGACTTTC.

This sequence joins TRBV18 and TRBJ2-7, with 10 bases fitting TRBD2. Germline-derived CDR1 and CDR2 are KGHSH and LQKENI. The CDR3 runs 15 residues. V was pared by 3 bases and J by 3 bases, with 5 bases of the junction left unmatched. In DNA form, the CDR3 reads TGTGCCAGCTCACCCCTTAGCGGGAGGAACTACGAGCAGTACTTC. Its protein product is CASSPLSGRNYEQYF.